Listed below are T cell receptor beta chains from one sample, sequenced in a study of early T cells in non-severe SARS-CoV-2 infection. One entry per CDR3 protein, called by TCRdb with MiXCR from the 5' RACE reads. Altogether approximately 39,000 distinct CDR3 sequences are present, under 5% being singletons, with the ten largest covering roughly 15%. The sample consisted of whole blood. The receptors shown here come from an adult who was a healthcare worker with PCR-confirmed SARS-CoV-2 infection or an uninfected control (not recorded which). Both conserved end residues are part of each CDR3. A D gene is named only where the DNA matches it firmly. Rows may omit the clone size; those that give it use once, few, many or a size class.

cdr3_length j_call d_call v_call clone_size cdr3_nt cdr3_aa
12 TRBJ2-7 . TRBV7-9 few TGTGCCAGCAGCTTAGGTACTTACGAGCAGTACTTC CASSLGTYEQYF
12 TRBJ1-2 . TRBV4-1 many TGCGCCAGCAGCCAAGATGGCGATGGCTACACCTTC CASSQDGDGYTF
16 TRBJ2-5 TRBD1 TRBV7-9 many TGTGCCAGCAGCTGGGGACAGGGGCCGGCCTCGGAGACCCAGTACTTC CASSWGQGPASETQYF
13 TRBJ1-2 . TRBV9 many TGTGCCAGCAGCCGAGACGGACTGTATGGCTACACCTTC CASSRDGLYGYTF
12 TRBJ2-7 TRBD2 TRBV29-1 many TGCAGCGTTGGGGGGGGAGCCTACGAGCAGTACTTC CSVGGGAYEQYF
13 TRBJ1-1 . TRBV30 many TGTGCCTGGAGTGGAACAGTGAACACTGAAGCTTTCTTT CAWSGTVNTEAFF
16 TRBJ2-2 TRBD2 TRBV3-1 many TGTGCCAGCAGCCAAGAAGGCGGGGGGTACACCGGGGAGCTGTTTTTT CASSQEGGGYTGELFF
15 TRBJ1-5 TRBD1 TRBV3-1 many TGTGCCAGCAGCCCCCAGGGGGGTGGCAATCAGCCCCAGCATTTT CASSPQGGGNQPQHF
14 TRBJ1-2 . TRBV30 many TGTGCCTGGACCTCTGTCGGGAGGGGAACTGGCTACACCTTC CAWTSVGRGTGYTF
13 TRBJ2-5 . TRBV6-2/TRBV6-3 many TGTGCCAGCTCGACAGAGGGGTCGATGTCCCAGTACTTC CASSTEGSMSQYF
13 TRBJ1-1 . TRBV6-6 few TGTGCCAGCAGTTACTCGACGGAGACTGAAGCTTTCTTT CASSYSTETEAFF
17 TRBJ2-7 TRBD2 TRBV6-1 many TGTGCCAGCACCCTAATTCCGGGACTAGCGGGGGGAGTCGAGCAGTACTTC CASTLIPGLAGGVEQYF
15 TRBJ1-5 . TRBV11-2 many TGTGCCAGCAGCTTAGCGGGGCAGTACAATCAGCCCCAGCATTTT CASSLAGQYNQPQHF
16 TRBJ2-4 TRBD1 TRBV3-1 many TGTGCCAGCAGCCTTGCTTACAGGGGTTCCAAAAACATTCAGTACTTC CASSLAYRGSKNIQYF
13 TRBJ2-3 . TRBV7-9 many TGTGCCAGCAGCTTGGAACGGAAAGATACGCAGTATTTT CASSLERKDTQYF
13 TRBJ1-5 . TRBV20-1 many TGCAGTGCTATCGGGACGGTGAATCAGCCCCAGCATTTT CSAIGTVNQPQHF
16 TRBJ2-3 TRBD2 TRBV18 many TGTGCCACCTCCGGGACTAGCGGGGGAACAACAGATACGCAGTATTTT CATSGTSGGTTDTQYF
15 TRBJ2-1 . TRBV12-3/TRBV12-4 many TGTGCCAGCAGTTTGGGTGGAGGTGGGTACAATGAGCAGTTCTTC CASSLGGGGYNEQFF
13 TRBJ1-2 . TRBV6-6 many TGTGCCAGCGGAACCCCCCCTGGCTATGGCTACACCTTC CASGTPPGYGYTF
11 TRBJ2-1 . TRBV27 few TGTGCCAGCAGAGGTTTGAGTGAGCAGTTCTTC CASRGLSEQFF
15 TRBJ1-5 . TRBV19 many TGTGCCAGTAGTCTTTCCCCTCTCGGCAATCAGCCCCAGCATTTT CASSLSPLGNQPQHF
12 TRBJ1-4 TRBD1 TRBV11-2 few TGTGCCAGCAGCTTCGCAGAATCCGGGACAGAGTTT CASSFAESGTEF
16 TRBJ2-1 TRBD1 TRBV6-5 many TGTGCCAGCAGGGGCGTCGGGACAGGGGATTACTATGAGCAGTTCTTC CASRGVGTGDYYEQFF
13 TRBJ1-1 . TRBV13 many TGTGCCAGCAGCCTAGGGTTGGGCACTGAAGCTTTCTTT CASSLGLGTEAFF
14 TRBJ2-5 TRBD1 TRBV7-9 many TGTGCCAGCAGACGAACAGGGGGCGAAGAGACCCAGTACTTC CASRRTGGEETQYF
15 TRBJ1-6 . TRBV18 many TGTGCCAGCTCACCAACCCGCTCCTATAATTCACCCCTCCACTTT CASSPTRSYNSPLHF
14 TRBJ2-1 TRBD2 TRBV30 many TGTGCCTGGCAGACTAGCGGGGGGTACAATGAGCAGTTCTTC CAWQTSGGYNEQFF
15 TRBJ2-5 TRBD2 TRBV12-3/TRBV12-4 many TGTGCCAGCAGTTTCGGGAGGGGACTCGGGGAGACCCAGTACTTC CASSFGRGLGETQYF
13 TRBJ1-5 . TRBV20-1 many TGCAGTGCTACGGGGGACGGGAATCAGCCCCAGCATTTT CSATGDGNQPQHF
13 TRBJ2-5 . TRBV6-5 many TGTGCCAGCAGTTCCCCAGGGAGGGAGACCCAGTACTTC CASSSPGRETQYF
13 TRBJ2-1 TRBD2 TRBV18 many TGTGCCAGCTCTGGACTCGGGAGGAATGAGCAGTTCTTC CASSGLGRNEQFF
15 TRBJ2-3 . TRBV5-1 many TGCGCCAGCAGCAGTTTCGGACAAAGCACAGATACGCAGTATTTT CASSSFGQSTDTQYF
14 TRBJ1-1 . TRBV27 many TGTGCCAGCAGTTTATCGCTCGGGAACACTGAAGCTTTCTTT CASSLSLGNTEAFF
15 TRBJ1-1 TRBD1 TRBV10-2 many TGCGCCAGCAGCTTCCCGGGACAGGGAAACACTGAAGCTTTCTTT CASSFPGQGNTEAFF
13 TRBJ1-1 . TRBV29-1 few TGCAGCGTTTTAGGAACGGCGAACACTGAAGCTTTCTTT CSVLGTANTEAFF
15 TRBJ2-7 TRBD2 TRBV7-8 few TGTGCCAGCAGCTTCGCGCGGGAGGAAGACTACGAGCAGTACTTC CASSFAREEDYEQYF
15 TRBJ2-7 . TRBV7-6 . TGTGCCAGCAGCAAAGGGACCTTAAGCTCCTACGAGCAGTACTTC CASSKGTLSSYEQYF
12 TRBJ1-3 . TRBV20-1 few TGCAGTGCCGAGGGAGGCGGAAACACCATATATTTT CSAEGGGNTIYF
15 TRBJ1-6 . TRBV18 . TGTGCCAGCTCACCCGGTCGGCTCGATAATTCACCCCTCCACTTT CASSPGRLDNSPLHF
14 TRBJ1-5 TRBD1 TRBV30 many TGTGCCTGGAGTCCCTCGGACAGGGATCAGCCCCAGCATTTT CAWSPSDRDQPQHF
11 TRBJ2-7 . TRBV2 many TGTGCCAGCAGGGGTATGCGCGAGCAGTACTTC CASRGMREQYF
17 TRBJ2-3 . TRBV3-1 . TGTGCCAGCAGCCAAGATTACCGGGACCATGGCACAGATACGCAGTATTTT CASSQDYRDHGTDTQYF
15 TRBJ1-2 . TRBV19 . TGTGCCAGTAGTATTTGGCCCCCAGGGTCCTATGGCTACACCTTC CASSIWPPGSYGYTF
15 TRBJ1-2 TRBD1 TRBV29-1 many TGCAGCGTTGAAACACCCGGGGACAGCAACTATGGCTACACCTTC CSVETPGDSNYGYTF
14 TRBJ2-1 . TRBV7-8 many TGTGCCAGCAGCTTAACCCGGGCATGGAATGAGCAGTTCTTC CASSLTRAWNEQFF
15 TRBJ2-3 . TRBV6-6 few TGTGCCAGCAGTGAGCAGAGCGCTAGCACAGATACGCAGTATTTT CASSEQSASTDTQYF
14 TRBJ1-4 TRBD1 TRBV12-3/TRBV12-4 many TGTGCCAGCAGCAACCGGGACAGTGGTGAAAAACTGTTTTTT CASSNRDSGEKLFF
13 TRBJ2-5 . TRBV12-3/TRBV12-4 many TGTGCCAGCACAAGGGGTTCGGTAGAGACCCAGTACTTC CASTRGSVETQYF
14 TRBJ2-1 TRBD1 TRBV5-4 . TGTGCCAGCAGCTTGGGGGACAGGCCCAATGAGCAGTTCTTC CASSLGDRPNEQFF
11 TRBJ2-4 . TRBV12-3/TRBV12-4 . TGTGCCAGCAGCGACGGGTCAATTCAGTACTTC CASSDGSIQYF
15 TRBJ2-5 . TRBV21-1 many TGTGCCAGCTTGATAGGGCGGACTAATCAAGAGACCCAGTACTTC CASLIGRTNQETQYF
15 TRBJ1-5 TRBD1 TRBV11-2 many TGTGCCAGCAGCTTAGCCCCAGGGGGGAATCAGCCCCAGCATTTT CASSLAPGGNQPQHF